This paragraph covers one T cell receptor beta chain sequence. Clinical history reported by participants formed the basis on which cohorts were assigned. Either two negative PCRs, clearance, or symptom resolution qualified Cohort 3 donors as recovered. Trimming removed 4 bases from V and 1 base from J; junction bases left unmatched: 8. The CDR3 is 17 amino acids. Germline assignment: CDR1 LGHDT and CDR2 YNNKEL (reference sequence). Repertoires were generated with immunoSEQ multiplex PCR, while TCRdb's copy carries only in-frame clones and drops some. This table holds a few hundred thousand clones, around 87% found once. The source of the sample is a study of blood T cell repertoires in COVID-19.

The material sequenced was PBMCs or T cells enriched from blood (not recorded which). The origin of this receptor is a woman in her forties who had recovered from COVID-19. The genes are TRBV3-1 (or the pseudogene TRBV3-2) and TRBJ2-1, with 9 nucleotides matching TRBD2. Here the CDR3 DNA reads TGTGCCAGCAGCCGGGGGCTAGCGGGATTGTCCTACAATGAGCAGTTCTTC. It encodes CASSRGLAGLSYNEQFF.